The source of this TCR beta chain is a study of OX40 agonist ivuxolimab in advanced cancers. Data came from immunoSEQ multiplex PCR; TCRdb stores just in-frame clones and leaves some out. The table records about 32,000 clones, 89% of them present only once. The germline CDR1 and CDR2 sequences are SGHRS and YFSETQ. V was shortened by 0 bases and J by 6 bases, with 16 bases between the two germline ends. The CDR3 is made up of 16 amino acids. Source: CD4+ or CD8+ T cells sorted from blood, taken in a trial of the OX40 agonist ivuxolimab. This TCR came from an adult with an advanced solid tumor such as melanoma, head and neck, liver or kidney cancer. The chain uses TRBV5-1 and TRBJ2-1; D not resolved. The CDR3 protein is CASSLVGSVTFNEQFF. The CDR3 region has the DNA TGCGCCAGCAGCTTGGTTGGGTCCGTTACTTTCAATGAGCAGTTCTTC.